One TCR beta chain is described in this entry. Its target is unknown. The data were taken from a study of T cell responses to AZD1222 COVID-19 vaccine. Study-level points and caveats: Donor demographics were predominantly white British with a female majority; clonal diversity may be underestimated.

Here immunoSEQ multiplex PCR was the method, and the copy in TCRdb shows in-frame clones only, minus some. Counted here are around 150,000 clones, 94% occurring once; the ten biggest clones make up 4% to 5.5%. Germline CDR1 LNHDA, CDR2 SQIVND (reference sequence). This CDR3 region has 18 residues. The germline V and J ends were trimmed by 0 bases and 0 bases, with 16 bases remaining between them. Some second doses came at about 4 weeks and others at about 12 weeks; these were pooled. This TCR came from an adult who received the AZD1222 COVID-19 vaccine. This specimen consisted of peripheral blood, obtained 28 days after the second AZD1222 dose. V is TRBV19 and J is TRBJ2-3, with a tentative D call TRBD2 (6 bases). The CDR3 protein is CASSIDLLARESTDTQYF. CDR3 DNA sequence: TGTGCCAGTAGTATAGATCTCCTAGCGAGAGAAAGCACAGATACGCAGTATTTT.